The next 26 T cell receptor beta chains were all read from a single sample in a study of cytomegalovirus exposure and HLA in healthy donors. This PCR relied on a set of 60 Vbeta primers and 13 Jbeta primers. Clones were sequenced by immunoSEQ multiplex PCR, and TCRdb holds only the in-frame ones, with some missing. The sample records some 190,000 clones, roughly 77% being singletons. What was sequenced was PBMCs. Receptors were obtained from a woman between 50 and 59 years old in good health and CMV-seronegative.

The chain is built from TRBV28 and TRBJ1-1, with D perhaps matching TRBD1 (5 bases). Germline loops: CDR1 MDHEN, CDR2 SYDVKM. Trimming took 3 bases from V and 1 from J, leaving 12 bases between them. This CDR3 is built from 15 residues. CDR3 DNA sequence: TGTGCCAGCAGTTTGCAAGGGGCAGGGAACACTGAAGCTTTCTTT. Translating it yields CASSLQGAGNTEAFF. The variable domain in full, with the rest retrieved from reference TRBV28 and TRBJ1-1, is DVKVTQSSRYLVKRTGEKVFLECVQDMDHENMFWYRQDPGLGLRLIYFSYDVKMKEKGDIPEGYSVSREKKERFSLILESASTNQTSMYLCASSLQGAGNTEAFFGQGTRLTVV.

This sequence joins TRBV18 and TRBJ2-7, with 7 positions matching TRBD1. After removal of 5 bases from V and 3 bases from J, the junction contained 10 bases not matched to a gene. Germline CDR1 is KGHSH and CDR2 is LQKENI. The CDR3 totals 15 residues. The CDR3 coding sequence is TGTGCCAGCTCAATAACAGGGGTCCCCAACTACGAGCAGTACTTC. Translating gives CASSITGVPNYEQYF.

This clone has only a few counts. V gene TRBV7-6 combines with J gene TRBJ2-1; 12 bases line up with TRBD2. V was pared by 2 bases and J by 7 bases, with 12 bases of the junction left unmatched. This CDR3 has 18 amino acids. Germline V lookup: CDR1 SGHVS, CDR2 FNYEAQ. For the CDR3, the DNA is TGTGCCAGCAGCTTACGGCTAGCGGGAGGGCCCGTTGTGAATGAGCAGTTCTTC. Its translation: CASSLRLAGGPVVNEQFF.

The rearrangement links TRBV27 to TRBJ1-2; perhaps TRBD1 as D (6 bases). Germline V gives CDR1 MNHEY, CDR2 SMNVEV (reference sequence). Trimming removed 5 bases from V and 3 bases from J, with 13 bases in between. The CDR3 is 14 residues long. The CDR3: CASSLGGAHYGYTF. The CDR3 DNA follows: TGTGCCAGCAGTCTTGGGGGGGCTCACTATGGCTACACCTTC.

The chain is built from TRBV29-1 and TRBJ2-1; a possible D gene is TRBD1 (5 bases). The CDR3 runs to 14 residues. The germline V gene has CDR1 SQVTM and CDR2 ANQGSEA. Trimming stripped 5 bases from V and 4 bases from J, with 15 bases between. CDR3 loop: CSVPVQGWYNEQFF. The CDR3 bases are TGCAGCGTTCCCGTGCAGGGTTGGTACAATGAGCAGTTCTTC.

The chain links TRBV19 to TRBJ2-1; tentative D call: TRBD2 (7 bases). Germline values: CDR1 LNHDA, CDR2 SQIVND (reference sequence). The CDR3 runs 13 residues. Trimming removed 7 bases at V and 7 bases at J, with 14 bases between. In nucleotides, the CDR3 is TGTGCCAGTATCCGAAGGGGGGGGAATGAGCAGTTCTTC. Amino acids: CASIRRGGNEQFF. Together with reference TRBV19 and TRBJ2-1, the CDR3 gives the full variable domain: DGGITQSPKYLFRKEGQNVTLSCEQNLNHDAMYWYRQDPGQGLRLIYYSQIVNDFQKGDIAEGYSVSREKKESFPLTVTSAQKNPTAFYLCASIRRGGNEQFFGPGTRLTVL.

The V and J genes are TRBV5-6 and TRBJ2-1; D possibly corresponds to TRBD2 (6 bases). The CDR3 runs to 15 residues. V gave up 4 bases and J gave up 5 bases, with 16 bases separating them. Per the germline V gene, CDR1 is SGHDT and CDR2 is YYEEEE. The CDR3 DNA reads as TGTGCCAGCAGCATACCGGGACTTCCCAACAATGAGCAGTTCTTC. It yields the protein CASSIPGLPNNEQFF.

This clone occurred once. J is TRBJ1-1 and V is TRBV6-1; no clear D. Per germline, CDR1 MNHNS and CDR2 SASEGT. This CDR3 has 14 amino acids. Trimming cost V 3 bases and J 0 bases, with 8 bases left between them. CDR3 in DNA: TGTGCCAGCAGTGACAGGTCGTTGAACACTGAAGCTTTCTTT. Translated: CASSDRSLNTEAFF.

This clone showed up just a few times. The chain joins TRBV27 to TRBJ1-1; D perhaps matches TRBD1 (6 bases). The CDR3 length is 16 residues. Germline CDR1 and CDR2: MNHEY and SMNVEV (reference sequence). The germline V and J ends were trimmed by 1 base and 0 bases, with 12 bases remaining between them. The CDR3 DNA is TGTGCCAGCAGTTTATGGGGAGGGGGGATGAACACTGAAGCTTTCTTT. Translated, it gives CASSLWGGGMNTEAFF.

CDR3 residues: CASSLGLAGADEQFF. CDR3 in DNA: TGCGCCAGCAGCTTGGGACTAGCGGGAGCGGATGAGCAGTTCTTC. The genes are TRBV5-1 and TRBJ2-1, with 12 nucleotides matching TRBD2. Germline V gives CDR1 SGHRS, CDR2 YFSETQ. The CDR3 is 15 amino acids. J gave up 8 bases and V 0 bases, and 3 bases lay outside the gene matches.

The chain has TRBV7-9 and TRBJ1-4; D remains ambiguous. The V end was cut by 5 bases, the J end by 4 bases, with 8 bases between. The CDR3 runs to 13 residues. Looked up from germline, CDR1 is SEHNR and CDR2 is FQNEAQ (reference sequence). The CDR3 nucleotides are TGTGCCAGCAGCGAGCCCTATAATGAAAAACTGTTTTTT. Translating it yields CASSEPYNEKLFF.

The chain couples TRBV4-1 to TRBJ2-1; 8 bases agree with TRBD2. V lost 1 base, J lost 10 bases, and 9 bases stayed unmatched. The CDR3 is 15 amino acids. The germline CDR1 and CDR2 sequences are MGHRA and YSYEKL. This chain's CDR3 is CASSQGREGLQEQFF. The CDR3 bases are TGCGCCAGCAGCCAAGGACGGGAGGGCCTACAAGAGCAGTTCTTC.

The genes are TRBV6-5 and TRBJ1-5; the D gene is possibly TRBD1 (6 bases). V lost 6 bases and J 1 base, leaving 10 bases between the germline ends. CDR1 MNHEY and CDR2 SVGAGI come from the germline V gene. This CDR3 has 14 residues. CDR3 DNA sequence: TGTGCCAGCAGGCCCGGACAGAGCAATCAGCCCCAGCATTTT. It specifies CASRPGQSNQPQHF.

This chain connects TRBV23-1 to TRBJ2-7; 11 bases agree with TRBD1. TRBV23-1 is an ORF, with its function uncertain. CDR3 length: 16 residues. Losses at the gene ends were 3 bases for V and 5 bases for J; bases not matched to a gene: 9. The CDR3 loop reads CASSHEGDRGNHEQYF. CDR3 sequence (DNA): TGCGCCAGCAGTCACGAAGGGGACAGGGGGAACCACGAGCAGTACTTC.

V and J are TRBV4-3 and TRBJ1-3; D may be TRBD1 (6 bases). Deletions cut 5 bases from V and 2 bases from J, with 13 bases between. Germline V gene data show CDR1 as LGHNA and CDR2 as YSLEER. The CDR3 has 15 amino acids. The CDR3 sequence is CASSNQGNAGNTIYF. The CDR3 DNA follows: TGCGCCAGCAGCAATCAGGGGAATGCTGGAAACACCATATATTTT.

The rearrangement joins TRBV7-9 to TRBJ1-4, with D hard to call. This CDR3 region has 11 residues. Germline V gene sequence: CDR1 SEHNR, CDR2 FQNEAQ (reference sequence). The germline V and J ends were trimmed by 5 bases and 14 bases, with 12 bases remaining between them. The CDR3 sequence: CASSIQLRLFF. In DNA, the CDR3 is TGTGCCAGCAGCATCCAGTTGCGGCTGTTTTTT.

CDR3 bases: TGTGCCACCCAGAGACTCCAAACCACTGAAGCTTTCTTT. Protein: CATQRLQTTEAFF. This chain connects TRBV15 to TRBJ1-1; no reliable D call. Germline V gene sequence: CDR1 LNHNV, CDR2 YYDKDF (reference sequence). The CDR3 is 13 amino acids. Trimming left V 8 bases short and J 4 bases short, with 14 bases between. The complete variable domain, with remaining parts taken from reference TRBV15 and TRBJ1-1, reads DAMVIQNPRYQVTQFGKPVTLSCSQTLNHNVMYWYQQKSSQAPKLLFHYYDKDFNNEADTPDNFQSRRPNTSFCFLDIRSPGLGDTAMYLCATQRLQTTEAFFGQGTRLTVV.

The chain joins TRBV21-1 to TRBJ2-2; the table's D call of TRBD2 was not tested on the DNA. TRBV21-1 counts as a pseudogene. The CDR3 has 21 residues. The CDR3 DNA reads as TGTGCCAGCAGCAAAGCGCTGCAGGGAGGCAGACAAATCTTAAACACCGGGGAGCTGTTTTTT. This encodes CASSKALQGGRQILNTGELFF.

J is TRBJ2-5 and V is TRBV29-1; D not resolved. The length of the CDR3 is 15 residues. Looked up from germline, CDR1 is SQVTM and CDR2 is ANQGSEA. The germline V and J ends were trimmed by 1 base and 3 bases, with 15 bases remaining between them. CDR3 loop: CSVEGPSRVKETQYF. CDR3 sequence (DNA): TGCAGCGTTGAAGGCCCCTCTCGCGTGAAAGAGACCCAGTACTTC.

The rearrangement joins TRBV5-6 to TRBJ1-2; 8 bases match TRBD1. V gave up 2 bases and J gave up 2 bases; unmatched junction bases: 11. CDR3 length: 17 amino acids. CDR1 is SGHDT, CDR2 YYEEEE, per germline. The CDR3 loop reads CASSFRNRGGRNYGYTF. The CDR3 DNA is TGTGCCAGCAGCTTTAGGAACAGGGGGGGAAGGAACTATGGCTACACCTTC.

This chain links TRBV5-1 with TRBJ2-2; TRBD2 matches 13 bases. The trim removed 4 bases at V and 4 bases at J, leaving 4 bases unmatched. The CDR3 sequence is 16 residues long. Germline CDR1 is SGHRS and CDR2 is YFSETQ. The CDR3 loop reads CASSLRTSGGTGELFF. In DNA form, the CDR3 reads TGCGCCAGCAGCCTTCGGACTAGCGGGGGCACCGGGGAGCTGTTTTTT.

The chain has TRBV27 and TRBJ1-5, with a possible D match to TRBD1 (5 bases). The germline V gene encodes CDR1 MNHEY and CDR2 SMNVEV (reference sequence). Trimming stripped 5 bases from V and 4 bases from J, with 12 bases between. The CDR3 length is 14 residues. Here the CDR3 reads CASSHAGINQPQHF. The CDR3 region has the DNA TGTGCCAGCAGTCACGCAGGGATTAATCAGCCCCAGCATTTT.

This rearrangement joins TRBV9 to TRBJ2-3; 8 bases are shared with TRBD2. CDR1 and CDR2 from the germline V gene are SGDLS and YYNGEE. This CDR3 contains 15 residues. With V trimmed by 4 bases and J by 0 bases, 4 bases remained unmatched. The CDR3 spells CASSYQRGSTDTQYF. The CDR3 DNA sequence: TGTGCCAGCAGCTACCAGCGGGGGAGCACAGATACGCAGTATTTT.

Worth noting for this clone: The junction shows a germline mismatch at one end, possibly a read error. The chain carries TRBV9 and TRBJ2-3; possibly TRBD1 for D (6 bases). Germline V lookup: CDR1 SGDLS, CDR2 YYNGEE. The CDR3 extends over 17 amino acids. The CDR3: CASSVDPSSLRTDKQYF. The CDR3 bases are TGTGCCAGCAGCGTAGACCCGTCATCACTTAGGACAGATAAGCAGTATTTT. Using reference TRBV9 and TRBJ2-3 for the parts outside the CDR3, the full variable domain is DSGVTQTPKHLITATGQRVTLRCSPRSGDLSVYWYQQSLDQGLQFLIQYYNGEERAKGNILERFSAQQFPDLHSELNLSSLELGDSALYFCASSVDPSSLRTDKQYFGPGTRLTVL.

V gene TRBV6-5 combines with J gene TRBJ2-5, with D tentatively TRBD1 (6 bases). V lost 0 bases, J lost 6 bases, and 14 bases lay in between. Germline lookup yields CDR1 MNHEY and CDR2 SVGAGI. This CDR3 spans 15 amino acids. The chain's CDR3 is CASSYSPGVMKTQYF. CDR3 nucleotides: TGTGCCAGCAGTTACTCCCCAGGGGTGATGAAGACCCAGTACTTC.

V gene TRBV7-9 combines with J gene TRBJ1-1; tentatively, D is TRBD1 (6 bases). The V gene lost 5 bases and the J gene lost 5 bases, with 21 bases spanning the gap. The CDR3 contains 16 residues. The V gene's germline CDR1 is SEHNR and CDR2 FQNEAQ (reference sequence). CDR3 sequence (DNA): TGTGCCAGCAGCCCTGGGGCGGGGGGGCTCGGGACTGAAGCTTTCTTT. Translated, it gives CASSPGAGGLGTEAFF.